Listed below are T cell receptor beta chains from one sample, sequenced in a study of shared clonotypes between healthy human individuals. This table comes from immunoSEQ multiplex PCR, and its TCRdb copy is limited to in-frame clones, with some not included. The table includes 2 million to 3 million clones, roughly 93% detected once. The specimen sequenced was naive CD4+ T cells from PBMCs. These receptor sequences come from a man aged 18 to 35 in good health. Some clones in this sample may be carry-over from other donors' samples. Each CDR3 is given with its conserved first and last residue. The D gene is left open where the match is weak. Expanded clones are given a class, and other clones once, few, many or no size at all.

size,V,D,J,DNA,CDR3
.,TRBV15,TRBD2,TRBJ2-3,TGTGCCACCAGCAGAGGAACGGCGGGAGGGCCTTATACGCAGTATTTT,CATSRGTAGGPYTQYF
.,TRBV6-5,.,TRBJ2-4,TGTGCCAGCGGGTCAGGTTGGGGCAAAAACATTCAGTACTTC,CASGSGWGKNIQYF
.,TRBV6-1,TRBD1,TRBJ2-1,TGTGCCAGCACTGATAACAGGGGATACAATGAGCAGTTCTTC,CASTDNRGYNEQFF
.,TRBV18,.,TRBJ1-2,TGTGCCAGCTCACCATCTCATCTGGACAGTAACTATGGCTACACCTTC,CASSPSHLDSNYGYTF
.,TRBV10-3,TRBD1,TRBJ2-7,TGTGCCATCAGTAGAATACAGGGGGGAGCGGACGAGCAGTACTTC,CAISRIQGGADEQYF
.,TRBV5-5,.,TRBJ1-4,TGTGCCAGCAGCTTGGCCCAGTCGGAAAAACTGTTTTTT,CASSLAQSEKLFF
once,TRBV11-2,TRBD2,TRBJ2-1,TGTGCCAGCAGCTTTAGACCGGCGGGAGAGGCCTACAATGAGCAGTTCTTC,CASSFRPAGEAYNEQFF
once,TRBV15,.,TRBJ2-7,TGTGCCACCAGTGACGGGTACTCCTACGAGCAGTACTTC,CATSDGYSYEQYF
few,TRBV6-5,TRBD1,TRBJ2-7,TGTGCCAGCAGTTACTCGTTTGGGACAGGGTCCTCCGAGCAGTACTTC,CASSYSFGTGSSEQYF
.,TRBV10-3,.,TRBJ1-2,TGTGCCATCACCCCCGGGGGGGATGGCTACACCTTC,CAITPGGDGYTF
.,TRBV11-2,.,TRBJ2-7,TGTGCCAGCAGCTTAATAAGGCTAGACACCTACGAGCAGTACTTC,CASSLIRLDTYEQYF
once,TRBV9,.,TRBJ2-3,TGTGCCAGCAGCAAGGGCATTACGCAGTATTTT,CASSKGITQYF
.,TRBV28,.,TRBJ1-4,TGTGCCAGCAGTTTAGGGGGACATAATGAAAAACTGTTTTTT,CASSLGGHNEKLFF
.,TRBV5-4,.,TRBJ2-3,TGTGCCAGCGGGCTTGGGTTCGCAGATACGCAGTATTTT,CASGLGFADTQYF
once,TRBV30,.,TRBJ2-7,TGTGCCTGGAGTGTTTGGGACGAGCAGTACTTC,CAWSVWDEQYF
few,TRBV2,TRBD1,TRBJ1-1,TGTGCCAGCAGCGGGGACAGGAACACTGAAGCTTTCTTT,CASSGDRNTEAFF
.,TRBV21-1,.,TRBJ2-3,TGTGCCAGCAGCAAAGTACGCGGGGGGATTTGCACAGATACGCAGTATTTT,CASSKVRGGICTDTQYF
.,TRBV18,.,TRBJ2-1,TGTGCCAGCTCACCCCTAGACTACTACTCCTACAATGAGCAGTTCTTC,CASSPLDYYSYNEQFF
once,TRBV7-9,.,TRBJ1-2,TGTGCCAGCAGCACCTCGTTGCGTGGCTACACCTTC,CASSTSLRGYTF
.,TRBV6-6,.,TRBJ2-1,TGTGCCAGCAGTTCGGGTACTCACCGTAATGAGCAGTTCTTC,CASSSGTHRNEQFF
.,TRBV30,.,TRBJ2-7,TGTGCTTCAGGACAGTCCTACGAGCAGTACTTC,CASGQSYEQYF
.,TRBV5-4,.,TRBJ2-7,TGTGCCAGCAGCTTAAGGGACTCCTACGAGCAGTACTTC,CASSLRDSYEQYF
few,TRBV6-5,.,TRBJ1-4,TGTGCCAGCAGCCGCCCGAGTGAAAAACTGTTTTTT,CASSRPSEKLFF
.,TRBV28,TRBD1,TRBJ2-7,TGTGCCAGCAGTGGGACAGTGGGGAGCTACGAGCAGTACTTC,CASSGTVGSYEQYF
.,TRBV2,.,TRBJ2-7,TGTGCCAGCAGCCCGGAGGAGCAGTACTTC,CASSPEEQYF
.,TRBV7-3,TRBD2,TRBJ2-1,TGTGCCAGCAGCTTAATAGCCAGCGGGAGGGCCCCACCCGGCAATGAGCAGTTCTTC,CASSLIASGRAPPGNEQFF
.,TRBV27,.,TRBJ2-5,TGTGCCAGCAGTTTAAGGGGAACCCAAGAGACCCAGTACTTC,CASSLRGTQETQYF
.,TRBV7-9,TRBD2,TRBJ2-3,TGTGCCAGCAGCTTAGGACTAGCGGGAGTGTATAGTGGCACAGATACGCAGTATTTT,CASSLGLAGVYSGTDTQYF
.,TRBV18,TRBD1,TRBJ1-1,TGTGCCAGCTCACCTCAACAACTGGGGACAGGGGGAGAGAACACTGAAGCTTTCTTT,CASSPQQLGTGGENTEAFF
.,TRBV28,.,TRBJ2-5,TGTGCCAGCGGGGGACCCTCGGAGACCCAGTACTTC,CASGGPSETQYF
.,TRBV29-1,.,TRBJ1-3,TGCAGCGGTAACAAGGGATCAGACACCATATATTTT,CSGNKGSDTIYF
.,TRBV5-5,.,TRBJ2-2,TGTGCCAGCAGCTTGGAAGTCGGGGAGCTGTTTTTT,CASSLEVGELFF
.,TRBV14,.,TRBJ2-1,TGTGCCAGCAGCCATAGGACGGTGTACAATGAGCAGTTCTTC,CASSHRTVYNEQFF
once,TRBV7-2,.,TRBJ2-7,TGTGCCAGCAGCTTAGGGCCGGAGCAACTCCACTACGAGCAGTACTTC,CASSLGPEQLHYEQYF
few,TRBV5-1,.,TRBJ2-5,TGCGCCAGCAGCTTCGGAGAGACCCAGTACTTC,CASSFGETQYF
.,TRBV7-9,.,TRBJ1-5,TGTGCCAGCAGCTTAGGTGGGGACAGCAATCAGCCCCAGCATTTT,CASSLGGDSNQPQHF
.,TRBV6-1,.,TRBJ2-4,TGTGCCAGCAGTGATACAGCATTAGCCAAAAACATTCAGTACTTC,CASSDTALAKNIQYF
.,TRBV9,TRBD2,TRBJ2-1,TGTGCCAGCAGCGTAGCTGGCGGGAGCTCCTACAATGAGCAGTTCTTC,CASSVAGGSSYNEQFF
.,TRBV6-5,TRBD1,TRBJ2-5,TGTGCCAGCAGCGAGACCGGGACAGCACAAGAGAACCAGTACTTC,CASSETGTAQENQYF
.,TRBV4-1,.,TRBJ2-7,TGCGCCAGCAGCCAAGTTCTACGGGGCGAGCAGTACTTC,CASSQVLRGEQYF
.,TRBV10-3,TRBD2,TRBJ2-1,TGTGCCATCAGTGGCGGCCTCGGGACTAGCGGATACAATGAGCAGTTCTTC,CAISGGLGTSGYNEQFF
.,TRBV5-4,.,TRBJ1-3,TGTGCCAGCAGCTTACCGACGAGCTCTGGAAACACCATATATTTT,CASSLPTSSGNTIYF
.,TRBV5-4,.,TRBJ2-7,TGTGCCAGAAGCTCCGGGACACCGGCCTGGTACGAGCAGTACTTC,CARSSGTPAWYEQYF
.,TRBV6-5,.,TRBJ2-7,TGTGCCAGCAGTGGGGGTTTTGAGCAGTACTTC,CASSGGFEQYF
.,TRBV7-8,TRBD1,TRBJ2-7,TGTGCCAGCAGCCTCGGACAGGGAGTTAAGCAGTACTTC,CASSLGQGVKQYF
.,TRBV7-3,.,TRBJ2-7,TGTGCCAGCAGCTTAGGGGACTCCTACGAGCAGTACTTC,CASSLGDSYEQYF
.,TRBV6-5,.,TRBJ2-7,TGTGCCAGCAGTCGAATAGCTTTTAGCTCCTACGAGCAGTACTTC,CASSRIAFSSYEQYF
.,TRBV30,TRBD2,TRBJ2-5,TGTGCCTGGAGTGTATGGACTAGCGGGTGGGAGACCCAGTACTTC,CAWSVWTSGWETQYF
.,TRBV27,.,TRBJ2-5,TGTGCCAGCAGGGGGTTGGGGGTCCAAGAGACCCAGTACTTC,CASRGLGVQETQYF
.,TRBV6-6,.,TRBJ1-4,TGTGCCAGCAGTTACTTCCGGGCGACTAATGAAAAACTGTTTTTT,CASSYFRATNEKLFF
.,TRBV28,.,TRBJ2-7,TGTGCCAGCAGTTCGTCGACAGGTGAGGGGTTTGACGAGCAGTACTTC,CASSSSTGEGFDEQYF
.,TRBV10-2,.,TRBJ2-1,TGCGCCAGCAGTGAAACCCAAAGCTCCTACAATGAGCAGTTCTTC,CASSETQSSYNEQFF